This TCR beta chain derives from a study of blood T cell repertoires in COVID-19. Allocation to cohorts depended on clinical history reported by the participants. This table comes from immunoSEQ multiplex PCR, and its TCRdb copy is limited to in-frame clones, with some not included. The table includes a few hundred thousand clones, 75% to 90% detected once. Trimming pared 6 bases from V and 2 bases from J, leaving 10 bases between. This CDR3 contains 13 residues. Germline V gene sequence: CDR1 KGHSH, CDR2 LQKENI. V is TRBV18 and J is TRBJ1-1; TRBD1 might be the D (5 bases). Sequences were obtained from PBMCs or T cells enriched from blood (not recorded which). The receptor comes from a woman aged 40 to 50 who had recovered from COVID-19. The CDR3 protein is CASSLDRNTEAFF. CDR3 DNA sequence: TGTGCCAGCTCCCTCGACAGAAACACTGAAGCTTTCTTT.